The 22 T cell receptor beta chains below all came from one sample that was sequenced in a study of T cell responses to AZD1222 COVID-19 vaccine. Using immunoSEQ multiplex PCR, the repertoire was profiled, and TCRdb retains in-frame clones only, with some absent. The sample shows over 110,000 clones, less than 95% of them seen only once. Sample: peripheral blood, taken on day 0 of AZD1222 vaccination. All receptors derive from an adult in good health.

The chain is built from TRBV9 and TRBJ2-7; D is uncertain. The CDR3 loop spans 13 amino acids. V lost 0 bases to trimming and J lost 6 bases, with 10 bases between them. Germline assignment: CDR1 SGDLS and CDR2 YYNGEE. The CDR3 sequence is CASSVVDSSEQYF. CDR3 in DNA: TGTGCCAGCAGCGTAGTGGATAGCTCCGAGCAGTACTTC.

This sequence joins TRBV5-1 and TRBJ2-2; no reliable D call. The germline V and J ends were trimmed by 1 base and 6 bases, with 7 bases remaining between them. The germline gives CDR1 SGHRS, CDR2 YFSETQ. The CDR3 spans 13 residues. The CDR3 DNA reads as TGCGCCAGCAGCTTGACGGGTCCCGGGGAGCTGTTTTTT. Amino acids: CASSLTGPGELFF. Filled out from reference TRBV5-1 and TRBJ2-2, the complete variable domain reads KAGVTQTPRYLIKTRGQQVTLSCSPISGHRSVSWYQQTPGQGLQFLFEYFSETQRNKGNFPGRFSGRQFSNSRSEMNVSTLELGDSALYLCASSLTGPGELFFGEGSRLTVL.

The CDR3 here is CASSRSDGYTF. CDR3 bases: TGTGCCAGCAGCAGAAGTGATGGCTACACCTTC. The J gene is TRBJ1-2, the V gene TRBV7-9; D unresolved. Germline V lookup: CDR1 SEHNR, CDR2 FQNEAQ (reference sequence). The CDR3 runs 11 residues. V gave up 5 bases and J gave up 6 bases, with 7 bases separating them.

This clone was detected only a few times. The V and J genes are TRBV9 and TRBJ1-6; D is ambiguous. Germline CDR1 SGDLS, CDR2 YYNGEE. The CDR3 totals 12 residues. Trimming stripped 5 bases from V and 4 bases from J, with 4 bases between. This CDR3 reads CASSLYNSPLHF. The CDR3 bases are TGTGCCAGCAGTCTTTATAATTCACCCCTCCACTTT. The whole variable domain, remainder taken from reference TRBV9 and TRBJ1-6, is DSGVTQTPKHLITATGQRVTLRCSPRSGDLSVYWYQQSLDQGLQFLIQYYNGEERAKGNILERFSAQQFPDLHSELNLSSLELGDSALYFCASSLYNSPLHFGNGTRLTVT.

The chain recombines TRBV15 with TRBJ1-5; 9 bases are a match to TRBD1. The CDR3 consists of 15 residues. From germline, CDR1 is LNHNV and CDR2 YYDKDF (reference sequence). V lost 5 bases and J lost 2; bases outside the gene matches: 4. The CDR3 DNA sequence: TGTGCCACCAGCCCCCGGGACAGGGGCAATCAGCCCCAGCATTTT. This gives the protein CATSPRDRGNQPQHF.

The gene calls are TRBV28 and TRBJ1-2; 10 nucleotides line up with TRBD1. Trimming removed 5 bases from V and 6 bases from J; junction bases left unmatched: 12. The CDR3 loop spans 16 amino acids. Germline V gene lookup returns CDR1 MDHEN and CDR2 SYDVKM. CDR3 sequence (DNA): TGTGCCAGCAGTCAGTCCCCGGGACAGGGGATCGATGGCTACACCTTC. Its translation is CASSQSPGQGIDGYTF.

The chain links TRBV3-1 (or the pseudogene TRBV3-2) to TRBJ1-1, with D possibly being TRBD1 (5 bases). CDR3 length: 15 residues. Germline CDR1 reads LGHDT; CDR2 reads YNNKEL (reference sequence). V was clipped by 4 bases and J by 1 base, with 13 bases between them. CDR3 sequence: CASSRHGDGNTEAFF. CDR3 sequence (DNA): TGTGCCAGCAGCCGCCACGGGGACGGGAACACTGAAGCTTTCTTT.

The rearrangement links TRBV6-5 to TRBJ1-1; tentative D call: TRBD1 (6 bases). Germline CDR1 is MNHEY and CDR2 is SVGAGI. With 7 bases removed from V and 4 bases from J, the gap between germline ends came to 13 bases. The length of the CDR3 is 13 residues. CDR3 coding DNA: TGTGCCAGCACGGTGACAGGTCCCACTGAAGCTTTCTTT. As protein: CASTVTGPTEAFF.

Written as DNA, the CDR3 is TGTGCCAGCAGCTATTCTTTTCCAACTAATGAAAAACTGTTTTTT. Translating gives CASSYSFPTNEKLFF. This sequence joins TRBV27 and TRBJ1-4; D is undetermined. The CDR3 covers 15 residues. Between the trimmed V and J ends, which lost 6 bases and 0 bases, there was a span of 11 bases. The V gene's germline CDR1 is MNHEY and CDR2 SMNVEV (reference sequence). Variable domain in full (rest from reference TRBV27 and TRBJ1-4): EAQVTQNPRYLITVTGKKLTVTCSQNMNHEYMSWYRQDPGLGLRQIYYSMNVEVTDKGDVPEGYKVSRKEKRNFPLILESPSPNQTSLYFCASSYSFPTNEKLFFGSGTQLSVL.

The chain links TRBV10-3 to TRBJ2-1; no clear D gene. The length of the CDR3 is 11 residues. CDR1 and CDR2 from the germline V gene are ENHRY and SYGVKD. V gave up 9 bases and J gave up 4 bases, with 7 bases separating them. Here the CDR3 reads CAISSYNEQFF. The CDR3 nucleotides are TGTGCCATATCCTCATACAATGAGCAGTTCTTC.

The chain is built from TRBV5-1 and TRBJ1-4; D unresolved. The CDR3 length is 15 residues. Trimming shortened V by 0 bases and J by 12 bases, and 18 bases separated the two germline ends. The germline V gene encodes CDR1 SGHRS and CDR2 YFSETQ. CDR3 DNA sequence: TGCGCCAGCAGCTTGGTCGGGGTGCGCTCTACAGAACTGTTTTTT. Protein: CASSLVGVRSTELFF.

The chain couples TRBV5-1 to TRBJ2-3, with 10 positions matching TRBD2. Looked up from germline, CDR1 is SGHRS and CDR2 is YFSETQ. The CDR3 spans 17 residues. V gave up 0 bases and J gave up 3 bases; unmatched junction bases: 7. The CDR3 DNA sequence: TGCGCCAGCAGCTTGGTGTCTAGCGGGAGTACTACAGATACGCAGTATTTT. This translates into CASSLVSSGSTTDTQYF.

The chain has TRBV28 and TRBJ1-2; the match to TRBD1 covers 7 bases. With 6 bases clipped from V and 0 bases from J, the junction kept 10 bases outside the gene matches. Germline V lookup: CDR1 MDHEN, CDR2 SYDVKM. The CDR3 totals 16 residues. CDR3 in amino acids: CASRQNRGTANYGYTF. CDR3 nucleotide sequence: TGTGCCAGCAGGCAAAACAGGGGCACGGCTAACTATGGCTACACCTTC.

CDR3 in DNA: TGTGCCAGCACCACTAGCGTTGGTGAGACCCAGTACTTC. It codes for CASTTSVGETQYF. V is TRBV12-3 or TRBV12-4 and J is TRBJ2-5, with 7 bases aligning to TRBD2. Germline trimming cut 7 bases from V and 5 bases from J; bases unmatched to any gene: 7. CDR3 length: 13 residues.

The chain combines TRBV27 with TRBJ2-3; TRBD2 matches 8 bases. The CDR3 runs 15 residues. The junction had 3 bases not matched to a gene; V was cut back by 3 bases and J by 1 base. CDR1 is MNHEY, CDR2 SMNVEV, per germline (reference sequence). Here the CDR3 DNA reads TGTGCCAGCAGTTTTGAGCGGGAGCGCACAGATACGCAGTATTTT. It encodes CASSFERERTDTQYF.

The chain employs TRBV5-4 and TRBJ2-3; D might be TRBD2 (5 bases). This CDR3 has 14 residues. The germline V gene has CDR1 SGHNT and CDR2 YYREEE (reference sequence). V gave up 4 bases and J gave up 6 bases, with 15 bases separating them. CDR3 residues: CASSHGGGEDTQYF. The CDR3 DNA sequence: TGTGCCAGCAGCCACGGCGGAGGCGAGGATACGCAGTATTTT.

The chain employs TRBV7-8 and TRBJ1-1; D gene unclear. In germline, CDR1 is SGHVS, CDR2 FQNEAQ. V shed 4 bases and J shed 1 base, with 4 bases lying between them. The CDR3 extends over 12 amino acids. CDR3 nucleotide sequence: TGTGCCAGCAGCTCCAAGAACACTGAAGCTTTCTTT. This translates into CASSSKNTEAFF. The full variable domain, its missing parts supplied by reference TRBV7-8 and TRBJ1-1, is GAGVSQSPRYKVAKRGQDVALRCDPISGHVSLFWYQQALGQGPEFLTYFQNEAQLDKSGLPSDRFFAERPEGSVSTLKIQRTQQEDSAVYLCASSSKNTEAFFGQGTRLTVV.

The CDR3 region has the DNA TGTGCCAGCAGCCTCCGGGGGGTGAACACCGGGGAGCTGTTTTTT. Protein sequence: CASSLRGVNTGELFF. The chain recombines TRBV7-2 with TRBJ2-2; 7 bases are shared with TRBD2. This CDR3 contains 15 residues. CDR1 is SGHTA, CDR2 FQGNSA, per germline. V was clipped by 5 bases and J by 1 base; unmatched bases: 4. Full variable domain (remainder filled in from reference TRBV7-2 and TRBJ2-2): GAGVSQSPSNKVTEKGKDVELRCDPISGHTALYWYRQSLGQGLEFLIYFQGNSAPDKSGLPSDRFSAERTGGSVSTLTIQRTQQEDSAVYLCASSLRGVNTGELFFGEGSRLTVL.

In DNA form, the CDR3 reads TGTGCCAGCAGTGAAGACGGGGCCCGCTCTGGAAACACCATATATTTT. Amino acids: CASSEDGARSGNTIYF. The J gene is TRBJ1-3, the V gene TRBV25-1; a possible D gene is TRBD1 (5 bases). This CDR3 is 16 amino acids long. Trimming took 2 bases from V and 0 from J, leaving 11 bases between them. The germline CDR1 and CDR2 sequences are MGHDK and SYGVNS.

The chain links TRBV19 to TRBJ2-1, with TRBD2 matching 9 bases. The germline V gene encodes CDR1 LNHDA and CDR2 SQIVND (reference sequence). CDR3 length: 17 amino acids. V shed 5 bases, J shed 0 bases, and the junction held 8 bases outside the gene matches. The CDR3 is CASSEAGGPSSYNEQFF. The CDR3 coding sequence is TGTGCCAGTAGTGAAGCGGGAGGCCCGAGCTCCTACAATGAGCAGTTCTTC.

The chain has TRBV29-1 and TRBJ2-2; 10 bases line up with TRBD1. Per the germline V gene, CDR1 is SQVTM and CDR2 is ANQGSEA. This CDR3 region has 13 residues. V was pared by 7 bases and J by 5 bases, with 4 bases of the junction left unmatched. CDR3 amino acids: CSATGGGTGELFF. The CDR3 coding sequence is TGCAGCGCGACAGGGGGCGGGACCGGGGAGCTGTTTTTT.

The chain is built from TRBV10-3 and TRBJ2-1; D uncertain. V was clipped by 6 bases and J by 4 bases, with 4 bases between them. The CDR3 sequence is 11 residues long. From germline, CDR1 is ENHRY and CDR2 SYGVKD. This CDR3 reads CAISLYNEQFF. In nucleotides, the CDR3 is TGTGCCATCAGCCTATACAATGAGCAGTTCTTC.